This T cell receptor beta chain originates from a study of monozygotic twins with inflammatory bowel disease. Broader study findings: The data offered no way to tell different T cell subtypes apart. Immunosuppressive treatments were not uniform, and this may have added variability to patient repertoires.

The team made cDNA by running eight separate reactions for each sample. Each UMI, carrying a 6-nucleotide sample barcode, came from template switching. One entry per CDR3 protein, without DNA, is what TCRdb gives after re-calling the 5' RACE reads. The table gives 300,000 to 400,000 distinct CDR3 sequences; the top ten clones make up around 2% of it. Points on this clonotype: Its specificity is unknown.

This CDR3 region has 11 residues. In germline, CDR1 is SQVTM, CDR2 ANQGSEA. Source material: blood. The receptor comes from a human donor with ulcerative colitis or Crohn's disease, or a healthy co-twin of an affected twin (not recorded which). The rearrangement joins TRBV29-1 to TRBJ2-1; TCRdb outputs TRBD1, but without DNA this stays unchecked. This chain's CDR3 is CTPGPLGEQFF.